This T cell receptor beta chain was identified during a study of T cell clonotyping in hematopoietic cell transplantation. CDR1 is SGHNT, CDR2 YYREEE, per germline (reference sequence). The CDR3 runs 15 residues. Trimming removed 4 bases from V and 8 bases from J, with 16 bases in between. A remark on this clone: Its antigen is undetermined.

The repertoire was sequenced with immunoSEQ multiplex PCR; TCRdb's copy has only in-frame clones and lacks some. The repertoire holds 35,000 to 45,000 clones, around 95% seen once, with about 0.8% in the top ten. Broader study findings: Few recipient clonotypes overlapped donors; over 95% were de novo at given depth. Higher Inverse Simpson Index values in graft donor and pretransplant recipient predicted broader posttransplant TCR diversity. Cells were unsorted, so CD4 and CD8 contributions were not separated. After transplant, recipient diversity fell while pathologically expanded clonotypes grew through day 180.

The source of this sequence is a woman between 45 and 60 years old in good health. Some clones in this sample may be carry-over from other donors' samples. Sequencing was carried out using peripheral blood mononuclear cells. The rearrangement joins TRBV5-4 to TRBJ1-6; unclear D gene. The CDR3 DNA reads TGTGCCAGCAGCCCGGAGCTCCGCCCAGATTCACCCCTCCACTTT. Residues: CASSPELRPDSPLHF.